What follows are 24 T cell receptor beta chains derived from one specimen sequenced in a study of regulatory T cells in long-lasting Graves disease. The time point is: newly diagnosed GD, antithyroid drugs for less than 3 months. Extracted PBMC RNA gave rise to the TCR library. To make TCR beta libraries, researchers used iRepertoire HTBI primers and Arm-PCR of CDR3 regions. TCRdb ran MiXCR on the multiplex PCR reads and lists one entry per CDR3 protein. The data show hundreds of thousands of distinct CDR3 sequences, 15% to 20% seen once. The sample also formed part of further work on T cells in Graves' hyperthyroidism and ophthalmopathy.

Sequenced material: peripheral blood mononuclear cells (PBMCs), taken at new diagnosis, from a patient treated with antithyroid drugs. The receptor source for this set is a young woman with Graves disease.

The chain joins TRBV13 to TRBJ2-6; D is unclear. Germline V gene data show CDR1 as PRHDT and CDR2 as FYEKMQ (reference sequence). This CDR3 contains 17 residues. V lost 5 bases to trimming and J lost 0 bases, with 14 bases between them. The CDR3 DNA reads as TGTGCCAGCAGCCCGACTCTAGTAAGCTCTGGGGCCAACGTCCTGACTTTC. Encoded protein: CASSPTLVSSGANVLTF.

The CDR3 DNA is TGTGCCAGCAAACCCCCCCCCGGGACAGTGCTTTTAGCGGAATACACCGGGGAGCTGTTTTTT. Translation: CASKPPPGTVLLAEYTGELFF. V and J are TRBV28 and TRBJ2-2; perhaps TRBD1 as D (7 bases). The CDR3 is 21 residues long. CDR1 is MDHEN and CDR2 is SYDVKM in the germline V gene. V shed 7 bases and J shed 3 bases, with 33 bases lying between them.

This chain uses TRBV18 with TRBJ1-1; D gene uncertain. Trimming shortened V by 2 bases and J by 3 bases, and 13 bases separated the two germline ends. Germline V gene data show CDR1 as KGHSH and CDR2 as LQKENI. The CDR3 sequence is 15 residues long. CDR3 DNA sequence: TGTGCCAGCTCACCATTGGGCCTCCAGGACACTGAAGCTTTCTTT. Protein sequence: CASSPLGLQDTEAFF.

This clonotype was found a few times. The genes are TRBV27 and TRBJ1-6, with TRBD1 identical over 7 bases. V shed 6 bases, J shed 7 bases, and the junction held 9 bases outside the gene matches. CDR3 size: 15 residues. Looked up from germline, CDR1 is MNHEY and CDR2 is SMNVEV (reference sequence). The CDR3 is CASRRSGQTNSPLHF. For the CDR3, the DNA is TGTGCCAGCAGACGATCGGGACAGACGAATTCACCCCTCCACTTT.

The chain is built from TRBV19 and TRBJ2-7, with D perhaps assigned TRBD1 or TRBD2 (7 bases each). Germline CDR1 is LNHDA and CDR2 is SQIVND (reference sequence). The CDR3 runs to 16 residues. V was clipped by 6 bases and J by 4 bases, with 22 bases between them. The CDR3 loop is CASRAGGAAGKYEQYF. The CDR3 region has the DNA TGTGCCAGTAGGGCAGGGGGAGCAGCGGGAAAATACGAGCAGTACTTC.

The rearrangement links TRBV4-1 to TRBJ2-7; weak D call: TRBD1 (5 bases). The V end lost 1 base, the J end lost 3 bases, and 13 bases lay between the germline ends. The CDR3 has 15 residues. Germline lookup yields CDR1 MGHRA and CDR2 YSYEKL. CDR3 sequence (DNA): TGCGCCAGCAGCCAAGCCGTGACAGTAGACTACGAGCAGTACTTC. It specifies CASSQAVTVDYEQYF.

This clonotype was recorded at least ten times. The V gene is TRBV5-6, the J gene TRBJ2-6, with D unclear. Trimming left V 1 base short and J 0 bases short, with 8 bases between. The germline V gene has CDR1 SGHDT and CDR2 YYEEEE. CDR3 length: 16 residues. CDR3 sequence (DNA): TGTGCCAGCAGCTTGTATCGATTCTCTGGGGCCAACGTCCTGACTTTC. The encoded protein is CASSLYRFSGANVLTF.

The chain couples TRBV20-1 to TRBJ1-5, with D perhaps TRBD1 (6 bases). This CDR3 has 14 amino acids. Deletions cut 6 bases from V and 1 base from J, with 13 bases between. Germline assignment: CDR1 DFQATT and CDR2 SNEGSKA (reference sequence). The DNA of the CDR3 is TGCAGTGCCACAGGACAGACAAGCAATCAGCCCCAGCATTTT. It specifies CSATGQTSNQPQHF.

This clonotype was observed a few times. The chain uses TRBV4-1 and TRBJ2-7; TRBD1 agrees at 9 bases. The CDR3 is 16 amino acids. Germline V gives CDR1 MGHRA, CDR2 YSYEKL. With 5 bases clipped from V and 3 bases from J, the junction kept 11 bases outside the gene matches. The CDR3 protein is CASSYRHPGQGYEQYF. The CDR3 DNA reads as TGCGCCAGCAGCTACCGGCACCCGGGACAGGGCTACGAGCAGTACTTC.

The V call is TRBV28, the J call TRBJ2-7, with D tentatively TRBD2 (5 bases). Germline CDR1 and CDR2: MDHEN and SYDVKM. The CDR3 totals 12 residues. The CDR3 region has the DNA TGTGCAACCCAACGAGGGATCTACGAGCAGTACTTC. It specifies CATQRGIYEQYF.

This clonotype turned up a few times. The chain links TRBV20-1 to TRBJ2-7; D is undetermined. CDR3 length: 15 amino acids. Between the trimmed V and J ends, which lost 3 bases and 0 bases, there was a span of 15 bases. Germline CDR1 DFQATT, CDR2 SNEGSKA (reference sequence). CDR3 residues: CSASFAEGSSYEQYF. The CDR3 region has the DNA TGCAGTGCTAGTTTCGCGGAAGGCAGCTCCTACGAGCAGTACTTC.

This clonotype was detected only a few times. The chain employs TRBV24-1 and TRBJ2-3; tentative D call: TRBD2 (5 bases). The V gene lost 4 bases and the J gene lost 1 base, with 11 bases spanning the gap. This CDR3 is built from 15 residues. The germline V gene encodes CDR1 KGHDR and CDR2 SFDVKD. The CDR3 loop is CATSEVGLRTDTQYF. CDR3 in DNA: TGTGCCACCAGTGAGGTTGGACTTCGCACAGATACGCAGTATTTT.

This clonotype came up many times. This chain links TRBV2 with TRBJ2-1, with 7 bases lining up with TRBD2. Looked up from germline, CDR1 is SNHLY and CDR2 is FYNNEI. This CDR3 has 13 residues. The V segment lost 7 bases and the J segment 12 bases; nucleotides outside the gene matches: 12. The CDR3, as DNA: TGTGCCAGCAAAGACGAGCGGGAAACAACGCAGTTCTTC. Its translation is CASKDERETTQFF.

This clonotype was seen a few times. The chain has TRBV7-9 and TRBJ1-2; unclear D gene. Germline V gene sequence: CDR1 SEHNR, CDR2 FQNEAQ (reference sequence). The CDR3 has 13 residues. Trimming removed 5 bases at V and 7 bases at J, with 14 bases between. The CDR3 is CASSPVLSGGYTF. The CDR3 DNA sequence: TGTGCCAGCAGCCCAGTCCTAAGCGGTGGCTACACCTTC.

The V call is TRBV20-1, the J call TRBJ1-1; D is undetermined. The CDR3 contains 12 residues. The V and J ends lost 6 bases and 2 bases respectively, with 10 bases between them. CDR1 is DFQATT, CDR2 SNEGSKA, per germline (reference sequence). The CDR3 DNA follows: TGCAGTGCGGGTAAAGGCAACACTGAAGCTTTCTTT. Amino acids: CSAGKGNTEAFF.

Only a few counts were recorded for this clonotype. The CDR3 nucleotides are TGCAGTGCCCTGGGAGTTCCTGGCAATGAGCAGTTCTTC. Translating gives CSALGVPGNEQFF. The V gene is TRBV20-1, the J gene TRBJ2-1, with TRBD2 as a possible D gene (5 bases). Germline values: CDR1 DFQATT, CDR2 SNEGSKA (reference sequence). V was cut by 6 bases and J by 6 bases, with 15 bases left in between. The CDR3 runs to 13 residues.

With respect to this clonotype: This could be a read error, since a much larger clone is one nucleotide away. The chain has TRBV24-1 and TRBJ1-5; weak D call: TRBD1 (5 bases). The CDR3 runs 13 residues. Germline V gene data show CDR1 as KGHDR and CDR2 as SFDVKD. The V end lost 9 bases, the J end lost 5 bases, and 13 bases lay between the germline ends. The CDR3 loop is CATQGRGHQPQHF. The CDR3 DNA sequence: TGTGCCACCCAGGGACGGGGACATCAGCCCCAGCATTTT.

In its sample, this clonotype was seen once. The rearrangement uses TRBV11-2 and TRBJ2-2; D remains ambiguous. The CDR3 length is 16 residues. Germline loops: CDR1 SGHAT, CDR2 FQNNGV. Trimming shortened V by 5 bases and J by 3 bases, and 16 bases separated the two germline ends. For the CDR3, the DNA is TGTGCCAGCAGCCCCGCCCACGGAACCGACACCGGGGAGCTGTTTTTT. Its translation: CASSPAHGTDTGELFF. Full variable domain (missing parts from reference TRBV11-2 and TRBJ2-2): EAGVAQSPRYKIIEKRQSVAFWCNPISGHATLYWYQQILGQGPKLLIQFQNNGVVDDSQLPKDRFSAERLKGVDSTLKIQPAKLEDSAVYLCASSPAHGTDTGELFFGEGSRLTVL.

This clonotype was recorded many times. The V gene is TRBV7-2, the J gene TRBJ2-7; 10 bases are a match to TRBD2. This CDR3 contains 15 residues. Germline V gives CDR1 SGHTA, CDR2 FQGNSA. V was pared by 6 bases and J by 3 bases, with 8 bases of the junction left unmatched. The CDR3 nucleotides read TGTGCCAGCAGGGATCCTAGCGGGAGTAGCTACGAGCAGTACTTC. Its translation is CASRDPSGSSYEQYF.

This clonotype was counted at least ten times. The chain has TRBV6-5 and TRBJ2-7; D possibly corresponds to TRBD2 (6 bases). Trimming took off 2 bases at V and 3 bases at J, with 11 bases between the two ends. Per germline, CDR1 MNHEY and CDR2 SVGAGI. The CDR3 consists of 14 residues. CDR3 coding DNA: TGTGCCAGCAGTTACGGTGGCGGGGACTACGAGCAGTACTTC. Its translation: CASSYGGGDYEQYF.

This clonotype showed up many times. The chain links TRBV7-9 to TRBJ1-2; D is ambiguous. The CDR3 consists of 10 residues. V lost 7 bases to trimming and J lost 8 bases, with 8 bases between them. CDR1 is SEHNR, CDR2 FQNEAQ, per germline (reference sequence). DNA of the CDR3: TGTGCCAGCAAATCGGGGGGCTACACCTTC. Residues: CASKSGGYTF.

V usage is TRBV6-5 and J usage is TRBJ1-2, with 10 nucleotides matching TRBD1. Germline CDR1 and CDR2: MNHEY and SVGAGI. Unmatched junction bases numbered 3, after V lost 0 bases and J lost 5 bases. This CDR3 is 15 amino acids long. CDR3 in DNA: TGTGCCAGCAGTTACTCGATGGACAGGGGGTATGGCTACACCTTC. Translated, it gives CASSYSMDRGYGYTF.

V gene TRBV7-9 combines with J gene TRBJ2-4, with TRBD1 matching over 7 bases. The germline gives CDR1 SEHNR, CDR2 FQNEAQ (reference sequence). J was trimmed by 0 bases and V by 5 bases; bases with no gene match: 7. The CDR3 runs 16 residues. CDR3 sequence: CASSPRTGLAKNIQYF. In nucleotides, the CDR3 is TGTGCCAGCAGCCCGAGGACAGGTCTAGCCAAAAACATTCAGTACTTC.

A word on this clonotype: Given a much more abundant clone one base away, this may be a read error. The rearrangement joins TRBV6-1 to TRBJ1-5, with D possibly matching TRBD1 (5 bases). In germline, CDR1 is MNHNS, CDR2 SASEGT. Trimming removed 7 bases from V and 4 bases from J, with 17 bases in between. This CDR3 has 15 residues. The CDR3 bases are TGTGCCAGCACCCAGAGCGGGGCTACAAATCAGCCCCAGCATTTT. Translation: CASTQSGATNQPQHF.